The next 17 T cell receptor beta chains were all read from a single sample in a study of cytomegalovirus exposure and HLA in healthy donors. Measured with immunoSEQ multiplex PCR; TCRdb has only the in-frame clones, and not every one. The profile shows 150,000 to 200,000 clones, 85% to 90% of them singletons. Sequenced sample: PBMCs. All receptors come from a woman aged 30 to 39 in good health and CMV-seronegative.

This chain uses TRBV7-7 with TRBJ2-5; no reliable D call. Trimming took off 2 bases at V and 2 bases at J, with 9 bases between the two ends. Germline CDR1 is SSHAT and CDR2 is FNYEAQ (reference sequence). This CDR3 is 14 amino acids long. The CDR3 nucleotides are TGTGCCAGCAGCTTAATCTCTAGTCAAGAGACCCAGTACTTC. Translated: CASSLISSQETQYF.

The J gene is TRBJ1-1, the V gene TRBV4-1; D is undetermined. Germline CDR1 is MGHRA and CDR2 is YSYEKL. The CDR3 is made up of 13 amino acids. Between the trimmed V and J ends, which lost 4 bases and 3 bases, there was a span of 9 bases. The chain's CDR3 is CASSPLRDTEAFF. CDR3 nucleotides: TGCGCCAGCAGCCCACTGCGGGACACTGAAGCTTTCTTT.

The V call is TRBV5-1, the J call TRBJ1-2; D is unclear. This CDR3 contains 17 residues. The V gene's germline CDR1 is SGHRS and CDR2 YFSETQ. V lost 0 bases to trimming and J lost 1 base, with 16 bases between them. The CDR3 nucleotides read TGCGCCAGCAGCTTGGCCGCCTCAGCCTTGGATAACTATGGCTACACCTTC. Amino acid sequence: CASSLAASALDNYGYTF. The full variable domain, in which reference TRBV5-1 and TRBJ1-2 provide the parts outside the CDR3, is KAGVTQTPRYLIKTRGQQVTLSCSPISGHRSVSWYQQTPGQGLQFLFEYFSETQRNKGNFPGRFSGRQFSNSRSEMNVSTLELGDSALYLCASSLAASALDNYGYTFGSGTRLTVV.

This chain links TRBV27 with TRBJ1-5; 8 bases align to TRBD1. Germline assignment: CDR1 MNHEY and CDR2 SMNVEV (reference sequence). V was pared by 6 bases and J by 7 bases, with 2 bases of the junction left unmatched. The CDR3 length is 12 residues. The CDR3 reads CASRTGGQPQHF. The CDR3 DNA reads as TGTGCCAGCAGAACAGGGGGGCAGCCCCAGCATTTT.

As for this clone: This sample also contains other DNA sequences that code for the same CDR3. The rearrangement joins TRBV11-3 to TRBJ1-1; D call uncertain. Germline values: CDR1 SGHNT, CDR2 YENEEA. This CDR3 spans 13 amino acids. V was shortened by 0 bases and J by 5 bases, with 7 bases between the two germline ends. The CDR3 region is CASSLDRGTEAFF. CDR3 in DNA: TGTGCCAGCAGCTTAGATCGTGGAACTGAAGCTTTCTTT. The full variable domain, with the rest looked up from reference TRBV11-3 and TRBJ1-1, is EAGVVQSPRYKIIEKKQPVAFWCNPISGHNTLYWYLQNLGQGPELLIRYENEEAVDDSQLPKDRFSAERLKGVDSTLKIQPAELGDSAVYLCASSLDRGTEAFFGQGTRLTVV.

The V call is TRBV5-1, the J call TRBJ1-5; possible D gene TRBD1, 6 bases. V lost 0 bases and J 4 bases, leaving 11 bases between the germline ends. Germline V gene lookup returns CDR1 SGHRS and CDR2 YFSETQ. This CDR3 comprises 15 residues. The CDR3 bases are TGCGCCAGCAGCTTGGAGGGGGGGTGGAATCAGCCCCAGCATTTT. The encoded protein is CASSLEGGWNQPQHF.

The chain recombines TRBV7-9 with TRBJ2-7; perhaps D is TRBD1 or TRBD2 (6 bases each). V was shortened by 5 bases and J by 2 bases, with 13 bases between the two germline ends. This CDR3 has 14 residues. CDR1 and CDR2 (germline): SEHNR, FQNEAQ (reference sequence). The CDR3 spells CASSTSGAPYEQYF. For the CDR3, the DNA is TGTGCCAGCAGCACCTCGGGGGCACCCTACGAGCAGTACTTC.

The chain links TRBV9 to TRBJ2-3, with 8 bases aligning to TRBD2. Germline CDR1 and CDR2: SGDLS and YYNGEE. The V gene end was trimmed by 3 bases and the J gene end by 2 bases; junction bases not matched to a gene: 5. The CDR3 extends over 15 amino acids. The CDR3 spells CASSALADLTDTQYF. CDR3 bases: TGTGCCAGCAGCGCACTAGCGGACCTCACAGATACGCAGTATTTT.

This sequence joins TRBV14 and TRBJ2-3, with 11 bases aligning to TRBD1. The junction had 9 bases not matched to a gene; V was cut back by 5 bases and J by 5 bases. The CDR3 covers 16 residues. The V gene's germline CDR1 is SGHDN and CDR2 FVKESK. CDR3 in DNA: TGTGCCAGCAGCGGTTTCGGACAGGGGGCGGGAGATACGCAGTATTTT. It yields the protein CASSGFGQGAGDTQYF.

As regards this clone: This specimen includes other DNA sequences encoding the same CDR3. The V call is TRBV18, the J call TRBJ2-7; D is unresolved. Trimming shortened V by 2 bases and J by 4 bases, and 3 bases separated the two germline ends. The CDR3 contains 11 residues. The V gene's germline CDR1 is KGHSH and CDR2 LQKENI. CDR3: CASSPGYEQYF. The CDR3 DNA reads as TGTGCCAGCTCACCAGGGTACGAGCAGTACTTC.

The CDR3: CASSEIYEQYF. The CDR3 DNA reads TGTGCCAGCAGTGAGATATACGAGCAGTACTTC. V is TRBV2 and J is TRBJ2-7, with D hard to call. Trimming cost V 3 bases and J 4 bases, with 4 bases left between them. Germline V gene lookup returns CDR1 SNHLY and CDR2 FYNNEI. CDR3 length: 11 amino acids.

V is TRBV4-3 and J is TRBJ2-1, with D uncertain. Looked up from germline, CDR1 is LGHNA and CDR2 is YSLEER. The CDR3 covers 13 residues. Trimming took off 3 bases at V and 6 bases at J, with 9 bases between the two ends. The CDR3 protein is CASSQYFGNEQFF. The CDR3 bases are TGCGCCAGCAGCCAGTATTTCGGCAATGAGCAGTTCTTC.

The rearrangement uses TRBV27 and TRBJ2-2; D gene unclear. With 2 bases removed from V and 0 bases from J, the gap between germline ends came to 7 bases. Germline V lookup: CDR1 MNHEY, CDR2 SMNVEV (reference sequence). The CDR3 totals 15 residues. The CDR3 spells CASSLSASNTGELFF. Here the CDR3 DNA reads TGTGCCAGCAGTTTAAGCGCCTCGAACACCGGGGAGCTGTTTTTT.

Written as DNA, the CDR3 is TGTGCCAGCAGTATTATGTGGGGAACCGGGGAGCTGTTTTTT. The encoded protein is CASSIMWGTGELFF. This rearrangement joins TRBV27 to TRBJ2-2, with D uncertain. The CDR3 is made up of 14 amino acids. Germline values: CDR1 MNHEY, CDR2 SMNVEV (reference sequence). V shed 5 bases and J shed 5 bases, with 12 bases lying between them.

The rearrangement joins TRBV28 to TRBJ2-7, with D possibly being TRBD2 (7 bases). V lost 6 bases, J lost 3 bases, and 18 bases lay in between. The length of the CDR3 is 15 residues. Looked up from germline, CDR1 is MDHEN and CDR2 is SYDVKM. CDR3 residues: CASRTSGGRSYEQYF. In DNA, the CDR3 is TGTGCCAGCAGAACCTCCGGGGGGCGAAGCTACGAGCAGTACTTC.

V usage is TRBV6-5 and J usage is TRBJ1-2; 7 positions agree with TRBD1. J lost 1 base, V lost 7 bases, and 9 bases had no gene match. Germline assignment: CDR1 MNHEY and CDR2 SVGAGI. The CDR3 contains 15 residues. CDR3 sequence (DNA): TGTGCCAGCAAATCCCCGGGACAGATTAACTATGGCTACACCTTC. The encoded protein is CASKSPGQINYGYTF.

The chain links TRBV7-9 to TRBJ1-4; D unresolved. CDR1 is SEHNR, CDR2 FQNEAQ, per germline (reference sequence). V was clipped by 6 bases and J by 7 bases, with 12 bases between them. The CDR3 covers 13 residues. CDR3 loop: CASRDPGGEKLFF. The CDR3 DNA follows: TGTGCCAGCAGGGACCCGGGAGGTGAAAAACTGTTTTTT.